This T cell receptor beta chain appears in the sequencing data of a study of vaccination and CD4 T cells after COVID-19. Study information: Convalescent individuals numbered four females and six males, two being Hispanic.

A word on this clonotype: What it binds is not known.

Treatment: approximately nine-day PBMC culture with coronavirus spike peptide pools or control peptides (ViraFEST assay). The CDR3 totals 13 residues. Trimming took 3 bases from V and 6 from J, leaving 8 bases between them. CDR1 and CDR2 (germline): SEHNR, FQNEAQ (reference sequence). With the Oncomine TCR Beta short-read assay, DNA from cultured CD4+ T cells was sequenced. TCRdb re-analysed the PCR reads in MiXCR, keeping a single row per CDR3 protein. The sample lists 20,000 or so distinct CDR3 sequences; more than 20% were seen once. The TCR comes from a human donor with COVID-19. Sequenced material: cultured CD4+ T cells from blood. The chain has TRBV7-9 and TRBJ2-2; D is unclear. Here the CDR3 DNA reads TGTGCCAGCAGCTTGGGTTCCTCCGGGGAGCTGTTTTTT. Its protein is CASSLGSSGELFF.